One and the same sample provided the 25 T cell receptor beta chains below, sequenced in a study of cytomegalovirus exposure and HLA in healthy donors. PCR primers comprised 60 Vbeta and 13 Jbeta primers. Sequenced by immunoSEQ multiplex PCR; TCRdb stores in-frame clones only, minus some. The table includes approximately 150,000 clones, roughly 80% detected once. Sequenced: PBMCs. The receptors originated from a man aged 18 to 29 in good health and CMV-seropositive.

The rearrangement uses TRBV7-8 and TRBJ2-7, with 7 bases identical to TRBD1. Germline values: CDR1 SGHVS, CDR2 FQNEAQ. The CDR3 length is 14 residues. Trimming cost V 5 bases and J 4 bases; bases outside gene matches: 8. CDR3 in amino acids: CASSAGGRAYEQYF. DNA of the CDR3: TGTGCCAGCAGCGCAGGGGGTCGGGCTTACGAGCAGTACTTC.

This chain uses TRBV5-1 with TRBJ2-7; 16 bases are a match to TRBD2. Germline loops: CDR1 SGHRS, CDR2 YFSETQ. V shed 0 bases and J 1 base; nucleotides not matched to a gene: 7. The CDR3 is 19 residues long. The CDR3 DNA reads TGCGCCAGCAGCTTGGCGGGACTAGCGGGAGGGCCTCTTTCCTACGAGCAGTACTTC. Amino acid sequence: CASSLAGLAGGPLSYEQYF.

This chain connects TRBV7-2 to TRBJ2-1; unclear D gene. The CDR3 spans 17 residues. In germline, CDR1 is SGHTA, CDR2 FQGNSA. Trimming cost V 2 bases and J 7 bases, with 21 bases left between them. The CDR3 here is CASSLFVHEVPSNEQFF. The CDR3 nucleotides read TGTGCCAGCAGCTTATTTGTTCATGAGGTTCCTTCGAATGAGCAGTTCTTC.

On this clone itself: Within the sample, other DNA sequences also encode this same CDR3. The chain is built from TRBV7-9 and TRBJ1-1, with D possibly TRBD1 on 6 matching bases. Germline CDR1 reads SEHNR; CDR2 reads FQNEAQ (reference sequence). V was pared by 3 bases and J by 1 base, with 6 bases between. CDR3 length: 13 residues. The CDR3, as DNA: TGTGCCAGCAGCTTGACAGGGAACACTGAAGCTTTCTTT. It encodes CASSLTGNTEAFF.

This clone was seen more than once but under ten times. This rearrangement joins TRBV25-1 to TRBJ2-1; 7 bases align to TRBD2. V shed 7 bases and J 7 bases; nucleotides not matched to a gene: 10. Looked up from germline, CDR1 is MGHDK and CDR2 is SYGVNS. The CDR3 is 14 amino acids. The chain's CDR3 is CASTKRGSGNEQFF. CDR3 sequence (DNA): TGTGCCAGCACCAAAAGGGGTAGCGGGAATGAGCAGTTCTTC.

The gene calls are TRBV5-1 and TRBJ2-1; perhaps TRBD2 as D (6 bases). The germline V gene encodes CDR1 SGHRS and CDR2 YFSETQ. V was trimmed by 4 bases and J by 7 bases, leaving 12 bases between them. The CDR3 contains 13 residues. The DNA of the CDR3 is TGCGCCAGCAGCATAGCGGCCAGGAATGAGCAGTTCTTC. It specifies CASSIAARNEQFF.

The chain is built from TRBV11-2 and TRBJ2-5; D ambiguous. The J call may be in error: the DNA end matches TRBJ2-7 better. This CDR3 contains 11 residues. The germline V gene encodes CDR1 SGHAT and CDR2 FQNNGV. The CDR3 nucleotides read TGTGCCAGCAGCTTGAACTACGAGCAGTACTTC. Translating it yields CASSLNYEQYF.

The gene calls are TRBV11-2 and TRBJ2-2, with 10 bases fitting TRBD2. The CDR3 has 16 residues. V shed 5 bases, J shed 4 bases, and the junction held 7 bases outside the gene matches. Germline CDR1 is SGHAT and CDR2 is FQNNGV. DNA of the CDR3: TGTGCCAGCAGCCACATAGCGGGAGGCGGCACCGGGGAGCTGTTTTTT. Encoded protein: CASSHIAGGGTGELFF.

The chain uses TRBV10-1 and TRBJ2-3, with 7 positions matching TRBD2. Looked up from germline, CDR1 is WNHNN and CDR2 is SYGVQD (reference sequence). CDR3 length: 14 amino acids. The V gene end was trimmed by 1 base and the J gene end by 7 bases; junction bases not matched to a gene: 5. CDR3: CASSEFGTTYTQYF. In nucleotides, the CDR3 is TGCGCCAGCAGTGAGTTCGGGACTACATATACGCAGTATTTT.

The chain is built from TRBV10-1 and TRBJ1-1; D uncertain. V dropped 2 bases and J dropped 14 bases, with 15 bases sitting between them. CDR3 length: 12 amino acids. Germline V gene sequence: CDR1 WNHNN, CDR2 SYGVQD (reference sequence). DNA for the CDR3: TGCGCCAGCAGTGAGACCGACGGAGTTCGGTTCTTT. Protein: CASSETDGVRFF.

The CDR3 here is CASSQTRYEQYF. CDR3 DNA: TGTGCCAGTAGCCAGACTAGGTACGAGCAGTACTTC. V is TRBV19 and J is TRBJ2-5, with D possibly being TRBD2 (6 bases). The J call may be faulty, since TRBJ2-7 better matches the DNA end. CDR3 size: 12 residues. CDR1 is LNHDA, CDR2 SQIVND, per germline (reference sequence).

This clone was recorded a few times. The chain is built from TRBV6-5 and TRBJ1-1; no clear D. Germline V lookup: CDR1 MNHEY, CDR2 SVGAGI. Between the trimmed V and J ends, which lost 8 bases and 0 bases, there was a span of 16 bases. The CDR3 runs to 15 residues. For the CDR3, the DNA is TGTGCCAGCCTTCCAGGAAGAGTCTTGAACACTGAAGCTTTCTTT. Its translation is CASLPGRVLNTEAFF.

This chain joins TRBV20-1 and TRBJ1-2; no clear D gene. CDR1 and CDR2 from the germline V gene are DFQATT and SNEGSKA (reference sequence). V lost 6 bases, J lost 8 bases, and 7 bases lay in between. CDR3 size: 9 residues. The CDR3 DNA sequence: TGCAGTGCCCCTAGCGGCTACACCTTC. This encodes CSAPSGYTF.

This chain uses TRBV5-4 with TRBJ1-1; tentative D call: TRBD1 (5 bases). Trimming left V 4 bases short and J 3 bases short, with 13 bases between. Per germline, CDR1 SGHNT and CDR2 YYREEE (reference sequence). The CDR3 extends over 14 amino acids. The CDR3 reads CASSRPGGDTEAFF. The DNA of the CDR3 is TGTGCCAGCAGCAGACCGGGAGGGGACACTGAAGCTTTCTTT.

J is TRBJ2-7 and V is TRBV28; 9 positions agree with TRBD1. The CDR3 loop spans 14 amino acids. Unmatched junction bases numbered 11, after V lost 10 bases and J lost 4 bases. Germline assignment: CDR1 MDHEN and CDR2 SYDVKM. CDR3 sequence: CATHAGQGVYEQYF. The CDR3 nucleotides read TGTGCCACCCACGCGGGACAGGGTGTTTACGAGCAGTACTTC.

The chain carries TRBV28 and TRBJ1-4; TRBD1 matches at 10 bases. CDR1 MDHEN and CDR2 SYDVKM come from the germline V gene. Germline trimming cut 6 bases from V and 3 bases from J; bases unmatched to any gene: 4. This CDR3 has 15 amino acids. The CDR3 spells CASSRGQGANEKLFF. For the CDR3, the DNA is TGTGCCAGCAGCCGAGGACAGGGGGCTAATGAAAAACTGTTTTTT. Full variable domain (missing parts from reference TRBV28 and TRBJ1-4): DVKVTQSSRYLVKRTGEKVFLECVQDMDHENMFWYRQDPGLGLRLIYFSYDVKMKEKGDIPEGYSVSREKKERFSLILESASTNQTSMYLCASSRGQGANEKLFFGSGTQLSVL.

This chain joins TRBV2 and TRBJ2-7, with 8 bases aligning to TRBD1. This CDR3 contains 15 residues. V was clipped by 10 bases and J by 4 bases; unmatched bases: 15. Germline loops: CDR1 SNHLY, CDR2 FYNNEI. In DNA form, the CDR3 reads TGTGCCACCGTTCCGAGTGCAGGGGGCGTTTACGAGCAGTACTTC. Its protein product is CATVPSAGGVYEQYF.

DNA of the CDR3: TGTGCCATCAGTGAGACAAACACAGGATACGAGCAGTACTTC. Its protein product is CAISETNTGYEQYF. The chain joins TRBV10-3 to TRBJ2-7; maybe TRBD1 (5 bases). Trimming removed 2 bases from V and 4 bases from J, with 12 bases in between. The length of the CDR3 is 14 residues. Germline-derived CDR1 and CDR2 are ENHRY and SYGVKD.

The V and J genes are TRBV7-2 and TRBJ2-7, with 8 nucleotides matching TRBD1. V lost 3 bases and J lost 2; bases outside the gene matches: 9. The CDR3 covers 16 residues. Germline-derived CDR1 and CDR2 are SGHTA and FQGNSA. The CDR3 spells CASSLYPGQAAYEQYF. The DNA of the CDR3 is TGTGCCAGCAGCTTGTATCCGGGACAGGCTGCCTACGAGCAGTACTTC.

The chain links TRBV28 to TRBJ2-1; D possibly corresponds to TRBD1 (5 bases). V lost 4 bases and J lost 12, with 10 bases in between. This CDR3 comprises 11 residues. The germline CDR1 and CDR2 sequences are MDHEN and SYDVKM. The CDR3 is CASSSGFGQFF. CDR3 in DNA: TGTGCCAGCAGTTCAGGGTTTGGGCAGTTCTTC.

The chain joins TRBV28 to TRBJ2-1, with TRBD1 as a possible D gene (6 bases). V gave up 7 bases and J gave up 4 bases, with 26 bases separating them. Germline V gene sequence: CDR1 MDHEN, CDR2 SYDVKM. The length of the CDR3 is 18 residues. This CDR3 is CASTIIGLGRDTYNEQFF. CDR3 DNA: TGTGCCAGCACCATTATAGGGCTGGGCAGGGACACTTACAATGAGCAGTTCTTC.

V usage is TRBV30 and J usage is TRBJ2-7; 7 bases agree with TRBD2. From germline, CDR1 is GTSNPN and CDR2 SVGIG (reference sequence). The CDR3 runs 15 residues. The J segment lost 13 bases and the V segment lost 5 bases, leaving 23 bases of the junction unmatched. CDR3 sequence: CAWDRGGGGGLTPYF. As DNA, the CDR3 is TGTGCCTGGGACCGTGGAGGCGGGGGAGGTCTTACACCCTACTTC.

The chain carries TRBV5-6 and TRBJ1-2, with TRBD1 matching 9 bases. The CDR3 runs 13 residues. V trimming: 2 bases; J trimming: 7 bases; junction bases outside the gene matches: 3. In germline, CDR1 is SGHDT, CDR2 YYEEEE. The CDR3 loop reads CASSLIQGAGYTF. CDR3 nucleotide sequence: TGTGCCAGCAGCTTAATACAGGGGGCTGGCTACACCTTC.

This chain joins TRBV4-2 and TRBJ2-3; 12 bases match TRBD2. With 2 bases clipped from V and 0 bases from J, the junction kept 3 bases outside the gene matches. CDR3 size: 17 residues. Germline values: CDR1 LGHNA, CDR2 YNFKEQ. The CDR3 protein is CASSQYTSGRSTDTQYF. CDR3 in DNA: TGTGCCAGCAGCCAATATACTAGCGGGAGGAGCACAGATACGCAGTATTTT.

V gene TRBV5-6 combines with J gene TRBJ2-3; unclear D gene. V dropped 4 bases and J dropped 2 bases, with 17 bases sitting between them. There are 16 residues in the CDR3. CDR1 is SGHDT, CDR2 YYEEEE, per germline. The CDR3 bases are TGTGCCAGCAGCCGTTTTCGGCGGAGCGACACAGATACGCAGTATTTT. Translation gives CASSRFRRSDTDTQYF.